This record concerns one TCR beta chain sequence. Its target is unknown. Using immunoSEQ multiplex PCR, the repertoire was profiled, and TCRdb retains in-frame clones only, with some absent. The repertoire consists of fewer than 35,000 clones, with 87% occurring once and the leading ten covering about 3.3%. This specimen belongs to a study of multiple sclerosis patients with progressive multifocal leukoencephalopathy. Findings and caveats of the study: Expanded clones at PML onset predated and persisted through natalizumab therapy. No common TRBV or TRBJ usage or pairing appeared at PML.

Sample time point: time of PML onset. Detection of JC virus DNA in cerebrospinal fluid confirmed PML diagnosed from clinical and MRI findings. Natalizumab-treated patients developed PML between roughly 15 and 60 months into natalizumab therapy. This CDR3 is 15 amino acids long. Trimming took off 8 bases at V and 4 bases at J, with 17 bases between the two ends. Looked up from germline, CDR1 is MDHEN and CDR2 is SYDVKM. This chain links TRBV28 with TRBJ1-4; weak D call: TRBD1 (6 bases). The clonotype comes from a human donor with progressive multifocal leukoencephalopathy. Sample: PBMCs, taken from a patient treated with natalizumab. CDR3 in DNA: TGTGCCAGCGGGGGGGCCGGGACCAATAATGAAAAACTGTTTTTT. It specifies CASGGAGTNNEKLFF.